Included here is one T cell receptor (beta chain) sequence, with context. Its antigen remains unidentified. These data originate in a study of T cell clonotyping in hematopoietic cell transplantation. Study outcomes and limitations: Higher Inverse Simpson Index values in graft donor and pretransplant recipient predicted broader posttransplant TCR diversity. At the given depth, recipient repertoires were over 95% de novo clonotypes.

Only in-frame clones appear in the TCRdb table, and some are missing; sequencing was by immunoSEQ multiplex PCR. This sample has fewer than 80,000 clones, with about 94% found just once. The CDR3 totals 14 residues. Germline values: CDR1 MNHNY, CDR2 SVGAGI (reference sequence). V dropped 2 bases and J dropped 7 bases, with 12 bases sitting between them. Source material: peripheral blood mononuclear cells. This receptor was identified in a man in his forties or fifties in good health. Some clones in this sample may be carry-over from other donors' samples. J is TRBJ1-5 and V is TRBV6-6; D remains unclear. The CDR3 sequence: CASSYVGVDQPQHF. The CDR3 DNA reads TGTGCCAGCAGTTACGTCGGGGTAGACCAGCCCCAGCATTTT.